The T cell receptor (beta chain) described here comes from a study of lymphopenia after photon versus proton radiotherapy. Findings and caveats of the study: Larger post-nadir TCR diversity loss correlated inversely with survival in deceased patients. Photon-treated patients lost naive T cells and TCR diversity; proton-treated stayed stable. Authors raise, but do not show, better survival with proton therapy. After lymphocyte nadir, photon-treated repertoires showed oligoclonal expansion, especially CD8+ Temra.

Data came from immunoSEQ multiplex PCR; TCRdb stores just in-frame clones and leaves some out. The sample lists tens of thousands of clones, about 86% seen once, with around 10% in the top ten. The V end lost 0 bases, the J end lost 3 bases, and 11 bases lay between the germline ends. Germline V gene sequence: CDR1 SGHNT, CDR2 YYREEE (reference sequence). The CDR3 is made up of 15 amino acids. In the case of this clone: Its antigen is still unknown.

The chain recombines TRBV5-4 with TRBJ2-3; D perhaps matches TRBD1 (5 bases). Here the sequenced sample was peripheral blood, taken from a patient treated with proton-based radiotherapy. This TCR came from a woman in her 70s with pancreatic cancer. Some clones in this sample may be carry-over from other donors' samples. The CDR3 protein is CASSLEGQGTDTQYF. The CDR3 region has the DNA TGTGCCAGCAGCTTGGAGGGGCAGGGAACAGATACGCAGTATTTT.